The 14 T cell receptor beta chains below come from one sample, sequenced in a study of T cells expressing NK-cell markers. TCRdb reprocessed the 5' RACE reads and stores each CDR3 protein as one record, lacking DNA. The sample totals over 200,000 distinct CDR3 sequences. Sequencing input: blood T cells: a sorted CD56 or NKG2C T cell subset, CD4+ or CD8+ T cells, or bulk PBMC T cells (not recorded which). The receptors come from a man aged 18 to 35 in good health.

This chain links TRBV12-3 or TRBV12-4 with TRBJ2-1; the D call of TRBD2 rests on TCRdb alone, since no DNA is present to check it. The CDR3 runs to 16 residues. CDR3 in amino acids: CASSLVLGTSYNEQFF.

The chain uses TRBV5-6 and TRBJ2-5; the D call of TRBD2 rests on TCRdb alone, since no DNA is present to check it. Germline CDR1 is SGHDT and CDR2 is YYEEEE. The CDR3 loop spans 15 amino acids. CDR3 amino acids: CASRWLAALQETQYF. The full variable domain, its missing parts supplied by reference TRBV5-6 and TRBJ2-5, is DAGVTQSPTHLIKTRGQQVTLRCSPKSGHDTVSWYQQALGQGPQFIFQYYEEEERQRGNFPDRFSGHQFPNYSSELNVNALLLGDSALYLCASRWLAALQETQYFGPGTRLLVL.

The J gene is TRBJ1-4, the V gene TRBV7-8. Germline CDR1 reads SGHVS; CDR2 reads FQNEAQ. The CDR3 spans 15 residues. The CDR3 sequence is CASSLALYPNEKLFF.

CDR3 amino acids: CASSLGDRGPGQPQHF. This sequence joins TRBV5-1 and TRBJ1-5; the D call of TRBD1 rests on TCRdb alone, since no DNA is present to check it. The CDR3 runs 16 residues. CDR1 is SGHRS and CDR2 is YFSETQ in the germline V gene.

The chain employs TRBV6-6 and TRBJ1-1. CDR1 is MNHNY, CDR2 SVGAGI, per germline (reference sequence). The CDR3 consists of 13 residues. The CDR3 region is CASTGLGNTEAFF.

The chain links TRBV5-1 to TRBJ1-1; TCRdb calls TRBD1, which cannot be checked without DNA. In germline, CDR1 is SGHRS, CDR2 YFSETQ. The CDR3 covers 15 residues. CDR3 loop: CASRTGGGLNTEAFF.

This chain connects TRBV4-2 to TRBJ2-1; TCRdb's D call of TRBD2 is untestable without DNA. Germline loops: CDR1 LGHNA, CDR2 YNFKEQ. The CDR3 loop spans 19 amino acids. The CDR3 spells CASSQGQAGWGSSYNEQFF.

The CDR3 reads CASSLGAGSNTGELFF. The chain links TRBV11-3 to TRBJ2-2; the D call of TRBD1 rests on TCRdb alone, since no DNA is present to check it. Germline values: CDR1 SGHNT, CDR2 YENEEA. This CDR3 has 16 residues.

The J gene is TRBJ1-1, the V gene TRBV4-1; TCRdb reports TRBD1, a call that lacks DNA to check it against. This CDR3 contains 15 residues. CDR1 is MGHRA and CDR2 is YSYEKL in the germline V gene. Here the CDR3 reads CASSQAGHLNTEAFF.

The chain combines TRBV6-1 with TRBJ2-7; as DNA is missing, the TRBD1 call by TCRdb cannot be tested. The CDR3 runs 14 residues. Looked up from germline, CDR1 is MNHNS and CDR2 is SASEGT. The chain's CDR3 is CASRRTGPPYEQYF.

The chain has TRBV2 and TRBJ2-1; there is no DNA to check the TCRdb D call of TRBD2. Germline CDR1 and CDR2: SNHLY and FYNNEI. This CDR3 comprises 14 residues. The CDR3 spells CASTSGGGYNEQFF.

CDR3 residues: CSASEGSTSYEQYF. This rearrangement joins TRBV20-1 to TRBJ2-7. Germline assignment: CDR1 DFQATT and CDR2 SNEGSKA (reference sequence). The CDR3 extends over 14 amino acids.

The V call is TRBV29-1, the J call TRBJ2-7; TCRdb's assignment of TRBD1 cannot be checked, as there is no DNA. Germline CDR1 SQVTM, CDR2 ANQGSEA. This CDR3 is built from 12 residues. CDR3 residues: CSVGVSSYEQYF.

This chain links TRBV29-1 with TRBJ2-4. The CDR3 contains 16 residues. Germline V CDR1 and CDR2: SQVTM, ANQGSEA. The CDR3 region is CSVKPTGGIAKNIQYF.